The 19 T cell receptor beta chains below come from one sample, sequenced in a study of T cells after yellow fever vaccination. From the 5' RACE reads, TCRdb called clonotypes with MiXCR, one entry per CDR3 protein. The data contain about 320,000 distinct CDR3 sequences, approximately 4.3% of them singletons. Sample: PBMCs, taken 15 days after the yellow fever booster vaccination. The receptors derive from a man younger than 35 who received the YFV17D yellow fever vaccine.

The J gene is TRBJ2-4, the V gene TRBV5-6; D is unresolved. Germline assignment: CDR1 SGHDT and CDR2 YYEEEE. This CDR3 spans 12 amino acids. V was shortened by 1 base and J by 3 bases, with 2 bases between the two germline ends. This CDR3 reads CASSLRKNIQYF. The CDR3 region has the DNA TGTGCCAGCAGCTTGCGCAAAAACATTCAGTACTTC.

This clonotype was recorded a few times. This chain links TRBV5-1 with TRBJ2-1; 11 nucleotides line up with TRBD2. This CDR3 has 16 amino acids. From germline, CDR1 is SGHRS and CDR2 YFSETQ. With 2 bases clipped from V and 6 bases from J, the junction kept 7 bases outside the gene matches. The CDR3 here is CASSFTGSGGGNEQFF. CDR3 in DNA: TGCGCCAGCAGCTTCACAGGTAGCGGGGGGGGCAATGAGCAGTTCTTC.

The V gene is TRBV12-3 or TRBV12-4, the J gene TRBJ1-2; D possibly corresponds to TRBD1 (5 bases). The V gene lost 7 bases and the J gene lost 0 bases, with 12 bases spanning the gap. This CDR3 contains 14 residues. In DNA, the CDR3 is TGTGCCAGCACCCTGGGGGGGGCTAACTATGGCTACACCTTC. Protein sequence: CASTLGGANYGYTF.

The gene calls are TRBV29-1 and TRBJ2-5; 7 positions match TRBD2. Germline values: CDR1 SQVTM, CDR2 ANQGSEA. Germline trimming cut 4 bases from V and 5 bases from J; bases unmatched to any gene: 1. CDR3 length: 11 residues. The CDR3 loop reads CSVGRGETQYF. CDR3 nucleotides: TGCAGCGTTGGGCGGGGGGAGACCCAGTACTTC.

This clonotype appeared many times. The chain has TRBV21-1 and TRBJ1-5. TRBV21-1 is tagged as a pseudogene. The CDR3 has 17 residues. CDR3 DNA: TGTGCCACCCCGTATGGGCACCAAGTGGATAGCAATCAGCCCCAGCATTTT. This gives the protein CATPYGHQVDSNQPQHF.

This clonotype was detected a few times. V gene TRBV24-1 combines with J gene TRBJ1-5, with D possibly being TRBD1 (5 bases). The V and J ends lost 4 bases and 0 bases respectively, with 6 bases between them. The CDR3 contains 14 residues. In germline, CDR1 is KGHDR, CDR2 SFDVKD. Here the CDR3 reads CATSERGSNQPQHF. The CDR3 DNA follows: TGTGCCACCAGTGAAAGGGGTAGCAATCAGCCCCAGCATTTT.

This clonotype was recorded a few times. The gene calls are TRBV7-2 and TRBJ1-6; possibly TRBD1 for D (6 bases). V was pared by 5 bases and J by 13 bases, with 15 bases between. Germline V lookup: CDR1 SGHTA, CDR2 FQGNSA. The CDR3 loop spans 13 amino acids. The CDR3 reads CASSLGTPLPLHF. CDR3 sequence (DNA): TGTGCCAGCAGCCTCGGGACACCTCTTCCCCTCCACTTT.

The table lists this clonotype with a few counts. The V call is TRBV20-1, the J call TRBJ1-2, with a possible D match to TRBD1 (5 bases). With 5 bases removed from V and 6 bases from J, the gap between germline ends came to 13 bases. CDR3 size: 12 residues. In germline, CDR1 is DFQATT, CDR2 SNEGSKA (reference sequence). In nucleotides, the CDR3 is TGCAGTGCTGGACATTCCCTGGATGGCTACACCTTC. Encoded protein: CSAGHSLDGYTF.

This clonotype was detected many times. The CDR3: CASSDRSTNEKLFF. The DNA of the CDR3 is TGCGCCAGCAGTGACCGTTCAACTAATGAAAAACTGTTTTTT. The genes are TRBV5-1 and TRBJ1-4; D call uncertain. V was trimmed by 5 bases and J by 0 bases, leaving 8 bases between them. CDR1 is SGHRS, CDR2 YFSETQ, per germline. This CDR3 spans 14 amino acids.

The chain links TRBV7-9 to TRBJ1-1; no definite D call. Per the germline V gene, CDR1 is SEHNR and CDR2 is FQNEAQ (reference sequence). CDR3 length equals 14 residues. With 2 bases removed from V and 0 bases from J, the gap between germline ends came to 7 bases. CDR3 nucleotide sequence: TGTGCCAGCAGCTTAACCCGCATGAACACTGAAGCTTTCTTT. This sequence encodes CASSLTRMNTEAFF.

The chain carries TRBV18 and TRBJ2-4; 7 bases are a match to TRBD1. J lost 2 bases, V lost 1 base, and 11 bases had no gene match. The V gene's germline CDR1 is KGHSH and CDR2 LQKENI. The CDR3 loop spans 18 amino acids. CDR3: CASSPQVQGRGSKNIQYF. For the CDR3, the DNA is TGTGCCAGCTCACCACAGGTACAGGGGCGCGGTTCCAAAAACATTCAGTACTTC.

In this sample, this clonotype turned up many times. The chain combines TRBV12-3 or TRBV12-4 with TRBJ2-3; a weak D match, TRBD2 (6 bases). The V end was cut by 3 bases, the J end by 4 bases, with 11 bases between. The CDR3 totals 14 residues. The chain's CDR3 is CASSLRTMPDTQYF. CDR3 sequence (DNA): TGTGCCAGCAGTTTGCGGACTATGCCAGATACGCAGTATTTT.

Many counts were recorded for this clonotype. The chain joins TRBV4-3 to TRBJ2-3; the match to TRBD2 covers 9 bases. The CDR3 consists of 15 residues. CDR1 and CDR2 (germline): LGHNA, YSLEER. Trimming removed 0 bases from V and 9 bases from J; junction bases left unmatched: 7. CDR3 DNA: TGCGCCAGCAGCCAAGACCCGGGACTAGCACACACGCAGTATTTT. Protein: CASSQDPGLAHTQYF.

This clonotype was found many times. The V call is TRBV15, the J call TRBJ2-4; possibly TRBD1 or TRBD2 for D (6 bases each). The CDR3 is made up of 13 amino acids. Germline V gene sequence: CDR1 LNHNV, CDR2 YYDKDF (reference sequence). With 0 bases removed from V and 10 bases from J, the gap between germline ends came to 10 bases. In nucleotides, the CDR3 is TGTGCCACCAGCAGAGACCGGGGGCGAATTCAGTACTTC. Its translation: CATSRDRGRIQYF.

This sequence joins TRBV4-3 and TRBJ1-4; the D gene is possibly TRBD1 (6 bases). Per germline, CDR1 LGHNA and CDR2 YSLEER. The CDR3 extends over 18 amino acids. The germline V and J ends were trimmed by 1 base and 0 bases, with 15 bases remaining between them. The CDR3 nucleotides are TGCGCCAGCAGCCAAGGAGGGGAGCAGGGGACAACTAATGAAAAACTGTTTTTT. Translation gives CASSQGGEQGTTNEKLFF.

This clonotype has just a few counts. The CDR3, as DNA: TGTGCCAGCAGCGTATCGGGGACAGCCGGAAACACCATATATTTT. It yields the protein CASSVSGTAGNTIYF. The chain links TRBV9 to TRBJ1-3; 7 bases agree with TRBD1. V dropped 1 base and J dropped 4; count of bases not matched to a gene: 5. The CDR3 totals 15 residues. Germline CDR1 and CDR2: SGDLS and YYNGEE.

This clonotype was counted ten times or more. The V call is TRBV6-4, the J call TRBJ1-2; 7 bases are shared with TRBD1. The ends lost 5 bases at V and 10 bases at J; junction bases unmatched: 10. This CDR3 region has 13 residues. In germline, CDR1 is MRHNA, CDR2 SNTAGT. The CDR3 DNA is TGTGCCAGCAGTTTATGGCAGGGGGACCCCTACACCTTC. Residues: CASSLWQGDPYTF.

V is TRBV9 and J is TRBJ2-3, with a tentative D call TRBD1 (5 bases). Per germline, CDR1 SGDLS and CDR2 YYNGEE. Trimming left V 3 bases short and J 0 bases short, with 14 bases between. This CDR3 spans 16 amino acids. This CDR3 reads CASSAPGITSTDTQYF. CDR3 nucleotides: TGTGCCAGCAGCGCTCCAGGGATTACTAGCACAGATACGCAGTATTTT.

This chain joins TRBV2 and TRBJ2-1; D might be TRBD2 (6 bases). Germline CDR1 is SNHLY and CDR2 is FYNNEI. V was clipped by 7 bases and J by 7 bases, with 17 bases between them. This CDR3 comprises 14 residues. CDR3 nucleotides: TGTGCCAGCATTTGGGGGGACCTAATGAATGAGCAGTTCTTC. Protein sequence: CASIWGDLMNEQFF. Full variable domain (remainder filled in from reference TRBV2 and TRBJ2-1): EPEVTQTPSHQVTQMGQEVILRCVPISNHLYFYWYRQILGQKVEFLVSFYNNEISEKSEIFDDQFSVERPDGSNFTLKIRSTKLEDSAMYFCASIWGDLMNEQFFGPGTRLTVL.